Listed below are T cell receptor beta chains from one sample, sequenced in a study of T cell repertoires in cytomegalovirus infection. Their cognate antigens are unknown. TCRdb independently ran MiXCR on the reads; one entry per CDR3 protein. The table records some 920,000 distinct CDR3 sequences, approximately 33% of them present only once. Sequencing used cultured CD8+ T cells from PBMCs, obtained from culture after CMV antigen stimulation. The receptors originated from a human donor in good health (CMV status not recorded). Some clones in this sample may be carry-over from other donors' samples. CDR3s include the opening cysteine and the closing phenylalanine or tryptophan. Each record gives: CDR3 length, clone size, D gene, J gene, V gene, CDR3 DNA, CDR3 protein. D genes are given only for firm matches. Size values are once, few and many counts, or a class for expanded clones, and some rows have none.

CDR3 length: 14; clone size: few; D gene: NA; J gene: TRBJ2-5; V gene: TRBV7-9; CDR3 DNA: TGTGCCAGCAGCTCCACAGGGTGGCAAGAGACCCAGTACTTC; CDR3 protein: CASSSTGWQETQYF
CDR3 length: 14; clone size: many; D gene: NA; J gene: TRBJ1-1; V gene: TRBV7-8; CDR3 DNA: TGTGCCAGCAGCTCCATACAGGTTAACACTGAAGCTTTCTTT; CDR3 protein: CASSSIQVNTEAFF
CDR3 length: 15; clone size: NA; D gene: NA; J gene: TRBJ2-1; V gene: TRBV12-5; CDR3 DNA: TGTGCTAGTGGTTTGGTACGGTATTCCTACAATGAGCAGTTCTTC; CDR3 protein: CASGLVRYSYNEQFF
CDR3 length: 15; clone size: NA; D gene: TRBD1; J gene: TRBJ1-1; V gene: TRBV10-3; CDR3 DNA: TGTGCCATCATCATTAGGACAGGAGGAAACACTGAAGCTTTCTTT; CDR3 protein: CAIIIRTGGNTEAFF
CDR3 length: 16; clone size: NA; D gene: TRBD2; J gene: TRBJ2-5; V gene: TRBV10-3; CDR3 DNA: TGTGCCATCAGTGACCCCGGGACTAGATTACAAGAGACCCAGTACTTC; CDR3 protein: CAISDPGTRLQETQYF
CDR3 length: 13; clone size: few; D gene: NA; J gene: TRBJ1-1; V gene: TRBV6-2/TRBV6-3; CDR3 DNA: TGTGCCAGCATCCAGGGTAGTAACACTGAAGCTTTCTTT; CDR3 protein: CASIQGSNTEAFF
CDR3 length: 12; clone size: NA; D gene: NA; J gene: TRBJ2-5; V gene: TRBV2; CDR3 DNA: TGTGCCAGCATCGGGGTGGGAGAGACCCAGTACTTC; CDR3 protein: CASIGVGETQYF
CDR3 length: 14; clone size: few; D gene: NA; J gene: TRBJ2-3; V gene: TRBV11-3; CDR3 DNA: TGTGCCAGCAGCCTTTGGGGGATCACAGATACGCAGTATTTT; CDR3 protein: CASSLWGITDTQYF
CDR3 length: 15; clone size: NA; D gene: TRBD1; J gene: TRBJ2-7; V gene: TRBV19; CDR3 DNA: TGTGCCAGTAGTATCACCGGGACAGGGTCCTACGAGCAGTACTTC; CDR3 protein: CASSITGTGSYEQYF
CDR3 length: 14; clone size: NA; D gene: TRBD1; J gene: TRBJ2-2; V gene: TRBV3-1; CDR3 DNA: TGTGCCAGCAGCCCTCAGGGGGCCACCGGGGAGCTGTTTTTT; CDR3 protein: CASSPQGATGELFF
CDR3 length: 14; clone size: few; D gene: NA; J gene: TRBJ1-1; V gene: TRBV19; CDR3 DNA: TGTGCCAGTAGTATTTCGCAGGGAGTGACTGAAGCTTTCTTT; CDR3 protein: CASSISQGVTEAFF
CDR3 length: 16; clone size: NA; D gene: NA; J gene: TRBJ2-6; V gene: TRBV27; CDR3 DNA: TGTGCCAGCAGTCAGGGGCCGCTCTCTGGGGCCAACGTCCTGACTTTC; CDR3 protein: CASSQGPLSGANVLTF
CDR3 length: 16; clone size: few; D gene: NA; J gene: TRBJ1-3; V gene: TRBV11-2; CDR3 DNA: TGTGCCAGCAGCGAACCTACGGGGGCAGATGGAAACACCATATATTTT; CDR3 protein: CASSEPTGADGNTIYF
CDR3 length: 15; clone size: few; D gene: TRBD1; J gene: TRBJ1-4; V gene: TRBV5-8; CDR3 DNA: TGTGCCAGCAGCTTCGGACAGGGGGCAGGTGAAAAACTGTTTTTT; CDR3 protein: CASSFGQGAGEKLFF
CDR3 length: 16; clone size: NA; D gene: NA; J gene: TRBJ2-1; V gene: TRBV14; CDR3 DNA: TGTGCCAGCAGCCAATTTGTCTCGACAGCGAACAATGAGCAGTTCTTC; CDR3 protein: CASSQFVSTANNEQFF
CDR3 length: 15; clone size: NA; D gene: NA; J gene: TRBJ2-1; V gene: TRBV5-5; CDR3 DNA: TGTGCCAGCAGCCCGGGCCGGGCTCCCTACAATGAGCAGTTCTTC; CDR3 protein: CASSPGRAPYNEQFF
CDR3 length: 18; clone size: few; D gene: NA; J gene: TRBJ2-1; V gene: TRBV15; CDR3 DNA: TGTGCCACCAGCAGGGAATTAAGCCGCTCGAGCTCCTACAATGAGCAGTTCTTC; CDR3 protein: CATSRELSRSSSYNEQFF
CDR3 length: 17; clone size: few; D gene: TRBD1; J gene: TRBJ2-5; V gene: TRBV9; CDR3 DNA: TGTGCCAGCAGCGCACCCCGGGACAGGGAATTATTTGGGACCCAGTACTTC; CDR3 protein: CASSAPRDRELFGTQYF
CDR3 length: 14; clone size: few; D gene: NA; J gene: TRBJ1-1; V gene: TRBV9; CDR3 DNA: TGTGCCAGCAGCCCAGTTGCGGTGAACACTGAAGCTTTCTTT; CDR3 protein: CASSPVAVNTEAFF
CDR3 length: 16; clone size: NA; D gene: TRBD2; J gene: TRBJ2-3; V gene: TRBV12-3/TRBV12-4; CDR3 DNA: TGTGCCAACAGCGATCTAGCGGGGATAGCGTTAGATACGCAGTATTTT; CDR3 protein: CANSDLAGIALDTQYF
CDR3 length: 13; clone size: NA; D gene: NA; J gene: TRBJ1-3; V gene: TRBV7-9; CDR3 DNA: TGTGCCAGTGTGGGGAACTCTGGAAACACCATATATTTT; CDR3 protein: CASVGNSGNTIYF
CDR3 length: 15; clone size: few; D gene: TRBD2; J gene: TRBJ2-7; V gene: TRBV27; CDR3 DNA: TGTGCCAGCAGTTCCACTAGCGGGGGGGCCTACGAGCAGTACTTC; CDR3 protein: CASSSTSGGAYEQYF
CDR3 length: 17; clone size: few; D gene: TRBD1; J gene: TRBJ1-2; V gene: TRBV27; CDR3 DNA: TGTGCCAGCAGTTCTATCGGACAGGGAAATATTCGTCAAGGCTACACCTTC; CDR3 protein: CASSSIGQGNIRQGYTF
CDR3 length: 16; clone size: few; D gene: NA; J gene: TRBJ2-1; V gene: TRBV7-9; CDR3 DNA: TGTGCCAGCAGCTTAGGTTCAGGGATGGTCCACAATGAGCAGTTCTTC; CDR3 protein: CASSLGSGMVHNEQFF
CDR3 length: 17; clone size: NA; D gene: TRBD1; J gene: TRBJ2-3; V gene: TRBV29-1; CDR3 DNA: TGCAGCGTTGACACCATTCCGGGACAGGATTACACAGATACGCAGTATTTT; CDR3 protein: CSVDTIPGQDYTDTQYF
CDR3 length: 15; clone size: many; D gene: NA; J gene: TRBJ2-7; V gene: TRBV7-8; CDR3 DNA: TGTGCCAGCAGCCCCTCGGACTGGTCCTCCTACGAGCAGTACTTC; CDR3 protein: CASSPSDWSSYEQYF
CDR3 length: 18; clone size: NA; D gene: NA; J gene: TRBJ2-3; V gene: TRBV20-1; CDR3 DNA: TGCAGTGCTAGAGATCCTGAGCAGGGGCTACCAAGCACAGATACGCAGTATTTT; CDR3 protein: CSARDPEQGLPSTDTQYF
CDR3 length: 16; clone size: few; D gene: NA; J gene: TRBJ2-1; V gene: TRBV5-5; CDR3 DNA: TGTGCCAGCAGCTTCCCACAGGCGATTCCCTACAATGAGCAGTTCTTC; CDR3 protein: CASSFPQAIPYNEQFF
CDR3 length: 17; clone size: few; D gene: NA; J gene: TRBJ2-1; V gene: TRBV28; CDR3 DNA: TGTGCCAGCAGAATCCTAACCGGGACGCCTTCCTACAATGAGCAGTTCTTC; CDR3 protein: CASRILTGTPSYNEQFF
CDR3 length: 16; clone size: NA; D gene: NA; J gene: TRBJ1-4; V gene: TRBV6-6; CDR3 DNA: TGTGCCAGCAGCCCCCTTGGGGGGGGCGCAGATGAAAAACTGTTTTTT; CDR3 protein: CASSPLGGGADEKLFF
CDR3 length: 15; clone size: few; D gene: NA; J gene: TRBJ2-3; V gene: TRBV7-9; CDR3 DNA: TGTGCCAGCAGCTTAGCGGTTTTCAACACAGATACGCAGTATTTT; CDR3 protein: CASSLAVFNTDTQYF
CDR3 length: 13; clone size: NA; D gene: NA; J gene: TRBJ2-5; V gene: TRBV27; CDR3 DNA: TGTGCCAGCAGCTCGGACTGGGGGGAGACCCAGTACTTC; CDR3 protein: CASSSDWGETQYF
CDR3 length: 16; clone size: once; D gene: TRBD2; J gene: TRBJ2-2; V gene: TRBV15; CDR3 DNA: TGTGCCACCAGCCCCAGTGGGGGGGGGGTTACCGGGGAGCTGTTTTTT; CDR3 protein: CATSPSGGGVTGELFF
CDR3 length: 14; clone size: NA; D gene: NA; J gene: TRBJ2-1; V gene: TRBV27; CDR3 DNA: TGTGCCAGCAGTTTGCCAACGAGGAACAATGAGCAGTTCTTC; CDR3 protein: CASSLPTRNNEQFF
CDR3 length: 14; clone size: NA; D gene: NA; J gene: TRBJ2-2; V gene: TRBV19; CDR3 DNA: TGTGCCAGTTCGGGACACTCGAACACCGGGGAGCTGTTTTTT; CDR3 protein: CASSGHSNTGELFF
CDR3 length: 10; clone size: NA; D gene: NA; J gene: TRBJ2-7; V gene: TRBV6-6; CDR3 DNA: TGTGCCAGCGCGGCCTACGAGCAGTACTTC; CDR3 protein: CASAAYEQYF
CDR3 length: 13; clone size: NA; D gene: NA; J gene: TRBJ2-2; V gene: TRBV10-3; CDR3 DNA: TGTGCCATCAGTGAACACAGGGCAAGGGAGCTGTTTTTT; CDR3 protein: CAISEHRARELFF
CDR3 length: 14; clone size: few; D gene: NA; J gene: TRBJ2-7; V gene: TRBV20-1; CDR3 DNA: TGCAGTGCTATTGGGACCGAGAACTCCTACGAGCAGTACTTC; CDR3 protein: CSAIGTENSYEQYF
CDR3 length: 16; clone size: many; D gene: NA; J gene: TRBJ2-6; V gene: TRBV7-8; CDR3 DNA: TGTGCCAGCAGCGCCAATGACGGACCTGGGGCCAACGTCCTGACTTTC; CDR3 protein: CASSANDGPGANVLTF
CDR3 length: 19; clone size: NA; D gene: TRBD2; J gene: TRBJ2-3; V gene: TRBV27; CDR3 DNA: TGTGCCAGCAGCTTCGACGGGCTAGCGGGGGGGCCTAGCACAGATACGCAGTATTTT; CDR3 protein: CASSFDGLAGGPSTDTQYF
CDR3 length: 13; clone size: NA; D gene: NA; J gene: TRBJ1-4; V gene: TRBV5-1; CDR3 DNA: TGCGCCAGCAGCGCAGACAACAATGAAAAACTGTTTTTT; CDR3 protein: CASSADNNEKLFF
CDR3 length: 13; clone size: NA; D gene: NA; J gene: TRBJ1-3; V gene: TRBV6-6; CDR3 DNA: TGTGCCAGCAGTTACTCGGGGGGAAACACCATATATTTT; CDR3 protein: CASSYSGGNTIYF